This is a list of T cell receptor beta chains from one sample in a study of T cells after yellow fever vaccination. TCRdb fed the 5' RACE reads into MiXCR, producing one record per CDR3 protein. The table includes hundreds of thousands of distinct CDR3 sequences, around 20% detected once. This specimen was PBMCs, taken before the yellow fever booster vaccination. These receptors came from a man in his late teens or twenties who received the YFV17D yellow fever vaccine. The conserved cysteine and the conserved F or W are not part of the CDR3 here.

v_call	j_call	cdr3_aa
TRBV6-6	TRBJ1-5	AIQTGSSQPQH
TRBV11-2	TRBJ2-1	ASSLDPWGADEQF
TRBV7-8	TRBJ2-7	ASSLALNSHYEQY
TRBV4-3	TRBJ2-7	ASSQGGTGGVSYEQY
TRBV5-1	TRBJ1-4	ASSFEMPTNEKLF
TRBV12-3/TRBV12-4	TRBJ2-5	ASSQRGKETQY
TRBV7-3	TRBJ2-7	ASSPGHGGLEQY
TRBV20-1	TRBJ2-1	SASRADYNEQF
TRBV7-2	TRBJ2-1	ASSSASYNEQF
TRBV29-1	TRBJ2-5	SVEETQY
TRBV9	TRBJ2-6	ASSRGVTGANVLT
TRBV7-9	TRBJ2-1	ASSFPGLAGQSSYNEQF
TRBV7-2	TRBJ1-6	ASSYRSYNSPLH
TRBV9	TRBJ2-3	ASSQMGGSDTQY
TRBV4-3	TRBJ2-2	ASSQDLWGETGELF
TRBV7-9	TRBJ2-3	ASSFRHGKLNTQY
TRBV6-2/TRBV6-3	TRBJ1-5	ASSGRLNQPQH
TRBV6-1	TRBJ2-1	ASNPSGGSYNEQF
TRBV5-1	TRBJ2-5	ASSLAGQGQETQY
TRBV6-6	TRBJ1-2	ASSRGANYGYT
TRBV5-1	TRBJ2-7	ASSFGLAGLLYEQY
TRBV9	TRBJ2-7	ASSLTGLAGSNEQY
TRBV9	TRBJ1-5	ASGQEGRGPQH
TRBV6-5	TRBJ2-1	ASSSEQAGRNEQF
TRBV11-2	TRBJ2-1	ASSMGWRDNEQF
TRBV6-1	TRBJ2-5	ASRDNQETQY
TRBV12-2	TRBJ1-1	ASRPLTEWAF
TRBV4-1	TRBJ2-2	ASSLSGGAGELF
TRBV9	TRBJ1-2	ASSVSGVGYT
TRBV20-1	TRBJ2-3	SASLPGGNTDTQY
TRBV12-3/TRBV12-4	TRBJ2-1	ASSLGPESSYNEQF
TRBV12-3/TRBV12-4	TRBJ1-1	ASSSWTGASEAF
TRBV20-1	TRBJ2-7	SAHSGTGLYEQY
TRBV5-1	TRBJ1-1	ASSDRSNTEAF
TRBV5-1	TRBJ2-7	ASSPSGTVKYEQY
TRBV5-1	TRBJ2-7	ASSFGLFGSEQY
TRBV7-2	TRBJ2-3	ASSLVTGLSNTQY
TRBV24-1	TRBJ2-2	ATRDWDGAGTGELF
TRBV12-3/TRBV12-4	TRBJ2-1	ASSFWRGGQGVEQF
TRBV20-1	TRBJ1-3	SVLGRSHSGNTIY
TRBV5-4	TRBJ2-6	ASSLGQTGANVLT
TRBV7-9	TRBJ2-5	ASSLGWLQDGETQY
TRBV7-2	TRBJ2-5	ASSTMVAGPGSQY
TRBV12-3/TRBV12-4	TRBJ2-3	ASSFNRYAQY
TRBV9	TRBJ2-3	ASGRTGLPSDTQY
TRBV6-2/TRBV6-3	TRBJ1-1	ASRMMAEAF
TRBV5-6	TRBJ2-3	ASSTRSVTDTQY
TRBV27	TRBJ2-7	ATGRSAHEQY
TRBV5-6	TRBJ2-5	ASSFQGFQETQY
TRBV7-9	TRBJ2-1	ASILDSYNEQF
TRBV12-3/TRBV12-4	TRBJ1-2	ASSLRTGLDGYT
TRBV11-2	TRBJ2-3	ASRLPGGLTDTQY